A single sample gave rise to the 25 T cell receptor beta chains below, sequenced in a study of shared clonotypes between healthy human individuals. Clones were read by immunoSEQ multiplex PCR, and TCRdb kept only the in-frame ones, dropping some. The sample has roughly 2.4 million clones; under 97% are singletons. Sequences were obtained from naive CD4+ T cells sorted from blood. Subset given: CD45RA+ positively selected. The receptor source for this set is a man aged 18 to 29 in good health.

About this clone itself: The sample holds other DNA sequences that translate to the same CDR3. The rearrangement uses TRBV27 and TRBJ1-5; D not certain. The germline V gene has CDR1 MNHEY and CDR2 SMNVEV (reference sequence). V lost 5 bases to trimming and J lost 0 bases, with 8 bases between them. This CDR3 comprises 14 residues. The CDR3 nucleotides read TGTGCCAGCAGTCGGGGTTATAGCAATCAGCCCCAGCATTTT. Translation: CASSRGYSNQPQHF.

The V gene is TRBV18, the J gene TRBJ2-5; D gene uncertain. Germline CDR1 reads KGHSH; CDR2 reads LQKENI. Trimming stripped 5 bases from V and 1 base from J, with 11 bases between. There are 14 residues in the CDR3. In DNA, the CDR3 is TGTGCCAGCTCAACGAGACCGTCCCAAGAGACCCAGTACTTC. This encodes CASSTRPSQETQYF.

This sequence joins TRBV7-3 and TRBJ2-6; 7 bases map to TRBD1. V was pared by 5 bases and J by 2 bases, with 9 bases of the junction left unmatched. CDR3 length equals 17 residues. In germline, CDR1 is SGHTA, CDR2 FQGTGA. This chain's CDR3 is CASSRDSGGPGANVLTF. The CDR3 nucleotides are TGTGCCAGCAGCCGGGACAGTGGTGGTCCTGGGGCCAACGTCCTGACTTTC.

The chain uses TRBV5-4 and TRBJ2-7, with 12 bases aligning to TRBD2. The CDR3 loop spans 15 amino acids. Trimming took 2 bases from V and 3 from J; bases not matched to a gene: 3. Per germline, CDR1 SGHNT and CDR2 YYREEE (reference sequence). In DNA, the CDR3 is TGTGCCAGCAGCTTTTGGACTAGCGGGAACTACGAGCAGTACTTC. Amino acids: CASSFWTSGNYEQYF. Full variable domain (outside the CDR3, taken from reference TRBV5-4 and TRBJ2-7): ETGVTQSPTHLIKTRGQQVTLRCSSQSGHNTVSWYQQALGQGPQFIFQYYREEENGRGNFPPRFSGLQFPNYSSELNVNALELDDSALYLCASSFWTSGNYEQYFGPGTRLTVT.

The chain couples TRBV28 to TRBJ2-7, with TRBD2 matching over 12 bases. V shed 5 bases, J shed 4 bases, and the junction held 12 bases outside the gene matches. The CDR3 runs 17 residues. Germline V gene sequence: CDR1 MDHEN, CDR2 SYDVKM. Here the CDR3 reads CASSLGLAGANSYEQYF. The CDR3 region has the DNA TGTGCCAGCAGTCTGGGACTAGCGGGCGCGAATTCGTACGAGCAGTACTTC.

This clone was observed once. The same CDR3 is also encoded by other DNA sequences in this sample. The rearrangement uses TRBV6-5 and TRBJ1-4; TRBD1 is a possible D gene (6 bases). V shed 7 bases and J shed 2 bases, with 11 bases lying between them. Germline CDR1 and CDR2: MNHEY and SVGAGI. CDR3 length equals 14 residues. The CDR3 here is CASKRGSTNEKLFF. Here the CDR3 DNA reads TGTGCCAGCAAAAGGGGGAGTACTAATGAAAAACTGTTTTTT.

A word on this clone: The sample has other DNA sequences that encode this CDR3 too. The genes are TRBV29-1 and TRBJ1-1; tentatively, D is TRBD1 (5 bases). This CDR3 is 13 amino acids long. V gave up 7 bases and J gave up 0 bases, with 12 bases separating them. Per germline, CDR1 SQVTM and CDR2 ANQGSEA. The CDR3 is CSAREGLNTEAFF. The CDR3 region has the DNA TGCAGCGCACGAGAGGGACTGAACACTGAAGCTTTCTTT.

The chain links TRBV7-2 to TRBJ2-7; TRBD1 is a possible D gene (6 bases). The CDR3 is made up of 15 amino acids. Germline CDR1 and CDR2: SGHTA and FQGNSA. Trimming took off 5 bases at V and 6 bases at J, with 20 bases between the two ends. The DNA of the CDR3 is TGTGCCAGCAGCCCGACCATAGACAGGCCGGGCGAGCAGTACTTC. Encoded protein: CASSPTIDRPGEQYF.

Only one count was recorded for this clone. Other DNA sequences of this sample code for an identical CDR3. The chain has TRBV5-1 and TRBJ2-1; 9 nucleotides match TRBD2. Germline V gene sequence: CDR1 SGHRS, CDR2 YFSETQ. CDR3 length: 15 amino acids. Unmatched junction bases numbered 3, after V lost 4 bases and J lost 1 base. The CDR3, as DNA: TGCGCCAGCAGCCCCAGCGGGGGGTCCTACAATGAGCAGTTCTTC. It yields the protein CASSPSGGSYNEQFF.

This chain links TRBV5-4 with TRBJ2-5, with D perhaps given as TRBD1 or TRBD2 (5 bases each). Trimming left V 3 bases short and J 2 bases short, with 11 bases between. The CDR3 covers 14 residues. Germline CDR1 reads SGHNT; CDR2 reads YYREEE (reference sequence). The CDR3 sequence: CASSWAREQETQYF. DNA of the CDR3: TGTGCCAGCAGCTGGGCCAGGGAGCAAGAGACCCAGTACTTC.

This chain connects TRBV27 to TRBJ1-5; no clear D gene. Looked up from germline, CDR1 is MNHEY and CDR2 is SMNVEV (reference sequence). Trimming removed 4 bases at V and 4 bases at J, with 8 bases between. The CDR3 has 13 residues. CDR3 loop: CASSSDSNQPQHF. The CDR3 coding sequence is TGTGCCAGCAGTTCGGATAGTAATCAGCCCCAGCATTTT.

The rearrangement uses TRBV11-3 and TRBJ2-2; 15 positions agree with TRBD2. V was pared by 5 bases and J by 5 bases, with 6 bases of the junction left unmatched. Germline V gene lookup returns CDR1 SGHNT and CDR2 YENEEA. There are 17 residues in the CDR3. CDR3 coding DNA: TGTGCCAGCAGCCCCGGACTAGCGGGGGGGCGGACCGGGGAGCTGTTTTTT. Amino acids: CASSPGLAGGRTGELFF.

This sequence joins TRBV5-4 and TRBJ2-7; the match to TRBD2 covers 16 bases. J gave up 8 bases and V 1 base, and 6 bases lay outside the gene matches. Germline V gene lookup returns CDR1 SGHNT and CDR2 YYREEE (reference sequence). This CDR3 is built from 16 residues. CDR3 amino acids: CASSLSPGLAGGQQYF. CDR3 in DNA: TGTGCCAGCAGCTTGTCACCGGGACTAGCGGGAGGGCAGCAGTACTTC.

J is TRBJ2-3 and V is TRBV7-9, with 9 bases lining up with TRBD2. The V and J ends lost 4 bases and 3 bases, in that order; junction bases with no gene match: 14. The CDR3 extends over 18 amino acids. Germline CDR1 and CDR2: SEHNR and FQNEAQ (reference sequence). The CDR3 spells CASSSPTSGVRGTDTQYF. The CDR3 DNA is TGTGCCAGCAGCTCGCCGACTAGCGGAGTAAGGGGTACAGATACGCAGTATTTT.

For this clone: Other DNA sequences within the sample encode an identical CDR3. The DNA of the CDR3 is TGCGCCAGCAGCTTGAACGGTGAGACCCAGTACTTC. This gives the protein CASSLNGETQYF. The chain recombines TRBV5-1 with TRBJ2-5; D unresolved. Per germline, CDR1 SGHRS and CDR2 YFSETQ. This CDR3 region has 12 residues. V dropped 1 base and J dropped 5 bases, with 6 bases sitting between them.

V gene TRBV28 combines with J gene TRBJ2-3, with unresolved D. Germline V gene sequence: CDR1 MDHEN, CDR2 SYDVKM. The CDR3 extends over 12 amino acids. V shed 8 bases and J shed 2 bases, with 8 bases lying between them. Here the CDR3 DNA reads TGTGCCAGCGGGATGAACACAGATACGCAGTATTTT. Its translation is CASGMNTDTQYF.

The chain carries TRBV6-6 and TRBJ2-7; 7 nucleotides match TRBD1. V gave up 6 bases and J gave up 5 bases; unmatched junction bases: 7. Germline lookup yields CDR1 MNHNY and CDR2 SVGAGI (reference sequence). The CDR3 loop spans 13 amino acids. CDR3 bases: TGTGCCAGCAGACCGACAGGGATCCACGAGCAGTACTTC. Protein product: CASRPTGIHEQYF.

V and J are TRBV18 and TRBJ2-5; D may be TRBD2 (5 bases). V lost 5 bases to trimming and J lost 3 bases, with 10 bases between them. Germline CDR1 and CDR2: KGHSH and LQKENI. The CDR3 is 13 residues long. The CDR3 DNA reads TGTGCCAGCTCAGGTCCGGGGAAAGAGACCCAGTACTTC. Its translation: CASSGPGKETQYF.

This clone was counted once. The CDR3 loop reads CASTRTDNEKLFF. Here the CDR3 DNA reads TGTGCCAGCACCCGGACAGATAATGAAAAACTGTTTTTT. V and J are TRBV7-9 and TRBJ1-4; TRBD1 is a possible D gene (6 bases). This CDR3 has 13 amino acids. In germline, CDR1 is SEHNR, CDR2 FQNEAQ (reference sequence). The germline V and J ends were trimmed by 7 bases and 4 bases, with 10 bases remaining between them.

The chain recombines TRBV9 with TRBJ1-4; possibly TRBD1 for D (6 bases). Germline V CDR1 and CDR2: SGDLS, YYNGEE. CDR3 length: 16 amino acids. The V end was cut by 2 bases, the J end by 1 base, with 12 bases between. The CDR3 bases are TGTGCCAGCAGCGTCGGGGGGCGGGGAACTAATGAAAAACTGTTTTTT. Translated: CASSVGGRGTNEKLFF.

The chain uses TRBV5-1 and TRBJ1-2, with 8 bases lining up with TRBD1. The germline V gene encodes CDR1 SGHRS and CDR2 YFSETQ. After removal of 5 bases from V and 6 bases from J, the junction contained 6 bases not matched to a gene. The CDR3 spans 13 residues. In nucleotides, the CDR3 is TGCGCCAGCAGTCAGACAGGGGCAGATGGCTACACCTTC. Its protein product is CASSQTGADGYTF.

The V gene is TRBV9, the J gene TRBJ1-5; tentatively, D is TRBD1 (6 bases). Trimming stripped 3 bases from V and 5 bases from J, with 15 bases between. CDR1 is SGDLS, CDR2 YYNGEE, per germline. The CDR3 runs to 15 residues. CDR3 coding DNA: TGTGCCAGCAGCGCTGGGGGCCCAGGGTATCAGCCCCAGCATTTT. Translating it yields CASSAGGPGYQPQHF.

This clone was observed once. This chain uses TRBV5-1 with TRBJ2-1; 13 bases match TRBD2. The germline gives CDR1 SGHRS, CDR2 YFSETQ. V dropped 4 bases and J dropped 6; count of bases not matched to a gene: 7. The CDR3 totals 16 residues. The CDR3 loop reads CASSRLAGGSGNEQFF. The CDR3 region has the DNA TGCGCCAGCAGCCGACTAGCGGGAGGTTCTGGCAATGAGCAGTTCTTC.

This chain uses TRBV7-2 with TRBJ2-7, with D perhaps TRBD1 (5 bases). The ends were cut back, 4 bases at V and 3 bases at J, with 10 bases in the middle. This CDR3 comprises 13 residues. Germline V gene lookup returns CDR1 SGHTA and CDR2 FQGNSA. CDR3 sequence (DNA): TGTGCCAGCAGCTCCCCTGACAGCTACGAGCAGTACTTC. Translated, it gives CASSSPDSYEQYF. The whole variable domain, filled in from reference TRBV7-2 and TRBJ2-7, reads GAGVSQSPSNKVTEKGKDVELRCDPISGHTALYWYRQSLGQGLEFLIYFQGNSAPDKSGLPSDRFSAERTGGSVSTLTIQRTQQEDSAVYLCASSSPDSYEQYFGPGTRLTVT.

CDR3 region: CASSVGRTGGETQYF. CDR3 DNA: TGTGCCAGCAGCGTAGGCAGGACAGGGGGCGAGACCCAGTACTTC. This chain uses TRBV9 with TRBJ2-5; 11 bases agree with TRBD1. Trimming at V came to 0 bases and at J to 5 bases, leaving 3 bases not matched to a gene. Germline assignment: CDR1 SGDLS and CDR2 YYNGEE. The CDR3 runs to 15 residues.